A single sample is the source of the 27 T cell receptor beta chains below, sequenced in a study of cytomegalovirus exposure and HLA in healthy donors. The PCR had 60 Vbeta and 13 Jbeta primers. Profiling relied on immunoSEQ multiplex PCR, and the TCRdb table lists in-frame clones only, not all of them. Of about 140,000 clones listed, less than 80% are singletons. The specimen was PBMCs. These receptors were collected from a woman aged 50 to 65 in good health and CMV-seropositive.

The J gene is TRBJ1-1, the V gene TRBV19, with D perhaps TRBD1 (5 bases). V lost 4 bases, J lost 1 base, and 13 bases lay in between. The CDR3 covers 15 residues. CDR1 is LNHDA and CDR2 is SQIVND in the germline V gene (reference sequence). The CDR3 DNA reads as TGTGCCAGTAGTACCATCGGGCAGGGGAACACTGAAGCTTTCTTT. It specifies CASSTIGQGNTEAFF.

This clone was seen a handful of times. The chain joins TRBV5-4 to TRBJ2-3; D uncertain. Germline V CDR1 and CDR2: SGHNT, YYREEE (reference sequence). CDR3 length: 15 amino acids. The V end was cut by 4 bases, the J end by 6 bases, with 18 bases between. This chain's CDR3 is CASSLGSSFQDTQYF. CDR3 coding DNA: TGTGCCAGCAGCCTGGGATCCTCGTTCCAGGATACGCAGTATTTT. The complete variable domain, with remaining parts taken from reference TRBV5-4 and TRBJ2-3, reads ETGVTQSPTHLIKTRGQQVTLRCSSQSGHNTVSWYQQALGQGPQFIFQYYREEENGRGNFPPRFSGLQFPNYSSELNVNALELDDSALYLCASSLGSSFQDTQYFGPGTRLTVL.

The chain employs TRBV6-6 and TRBJ1-5; no clear D gene. Trimming stripped 2 bases from V and 10 bases from J, with 12 bases between. The CDR3 is 13 amino acids. The germline CDR1 and CDR2 sequences are MNHNY and SVGAGI (reference sequence). The DNA for the CDR3 is TGTGCCAGCAGTTACGAGGGTGGTGGCCCCCAGCATTTT. Protein: CASSYEGGGPQHF.

The chain uses TRBV9 and TRBJ2-7, with 9 nucleotides matching TRBD2. The CDR3 runs to 15 residues. In germline, CDR1 is SGDLS, CDR2 YYNGEE. V gave up 4 bases and J gave up 0 bases; unmatched junction bases: 5. The CDR3: CASSISGGPSYEQYF. CDR3 nucleotide sequence: TGTGCCAGCAGCATAAGCGGGGGGCCCTCCTACGAGCAGTACTTC.

This chain connects TRBV7-8 to TRBJ2-2, with D perhaps TRBD1 (6 bases). V gave up 5 bases and J gave up 3 bases, with 13 bases separating them. Germline V gene data show CDR1 as SGHVS and CDR2 as FQNEAQ. There are 15 residues in the CDR3. CDR3 residues: CASSPQGSHTGELFF. The CDR3 DNA reads TGTGCCAGCAGCCCTCAGGGGTCCCACACCGGGGAGCTGTTTTTT.

The V gene is TRBV2, the J gene TRBJ1-1; D gene unclear. V was pared by 2 bases and J by 0 bases, with 13 bases between. The length of the CDR3 is 16 residues. Germline V gene data show CDR1 as SNHLY and CDR2 as FYNNEI. CDR3 in amino acids: CASSENAISLNTEAFF. Written as DNA, the CDR3 is TGTGCCAGCAGTGAAAATGCGATTAGTCTGAACACTGAAGCTTTCTTT.

As DNA, the CDR3 is TGTGCCAGCAGCTTTTTCGGACAGGGAGACGAAAACACCATATATTTT. It yields the protein CASSFFGQGDENTIYF. This chain uses TRBV5-4 with TRBJ1-3; the match to TRBD1 covers 8 bases. This CDR3 comprises 16 residues. The V gene's germline CDR1 is SGHNT and CDR2 YYREEE (reference sequence). Germline trimming cut 2 bases from V and 6 bases from J; bases unmatched to any gene: 10.

This chain links TRBV18 with TRBJ2-7; D is possibly TRBD1 (7 bases). CDR3 length: 17 residues. Between the trimmed V and J ends, which lost 2 bases and 3 bases, there was a span of 20 bases. Germline-derived CDR1 and CDR2 are KGHSH and LQKENI. CDR3 nucleotides: TGTGCCAGCTCACCAAAAAAAAGGGCAGGGGGGTTCTACGAGCAGTACTTC. This sequence encodes CASSPKKRAGGFYEQYF.

The V gene is TRBV4-3, the J gene TRBJ1-2, with 9 bases identical to TRBD1. J lost 0 bases, V lost 2 bases, and 10 bases had no gene match. CDR1 and CDR2 (germline): LGHNA, YSLEER. This CDR3 has 18 residues. For the CDR3, the DNA is TGCGCCAGCAGCCAACTCAAGACAGGGGGTACTGCTAACTATGGCTACACCTTC. Encoded protein: CASSQLKTGGTANYGYTF.

This clone was detected once. The chain recombines TRBV11-2 with TRBJ2-5; 11 positions agree with TRBD2. Trimming cost V 3 bases and J 5 bases; bases outside gene matches: 8. This CDR3 is 16 amino acids long. CDR1 is SGHAT and CDR2 is FQNNGV in the germline V gene. CDR3 amino acids: CASSFGTSGGGETQYF. The CDR3 DNA sequence: TGTGCCAGCAGCTTTGGGACTAGCGGAGGGGGGGAGACCCAGTACTTC.

This chain joins TRBV4-2 and TRBJ2-7; TRBD2 aligns across 9 bases. V lost 4 bases and J lost 3; bases outside the gene matches: 7. Germline-derived CDR1 and CDR2 are LGHNA and YNFKEQ. The CDR3 is 15 amino acids. CDR3 nucleotide sequence: TGTGCCAGCAGCCCTAGGACTAGCGACGACTACGAGCAGTACTTC. Translating gives CASSPRTSDDYEQYF.

This clone was observed a handful of times. The V gene is TRBV4-2, the J gene TRBJ2-7; D possibly corresponds to TRBD2 (5 bases). CDR1 and CDR2 from the germline V gene are LGHNA and YNFKEQ. CDR3 length: 16 amino acids. V was shortened by 0 bases and J by 0 bases, with 12 bases between the two germline ends. CDR3 nucleotides: TGTGCCAGCAGCCAAGAGGCGGGTGATCACTCCTACGAGCAGTACTTC. This codes for CASSQEAGDHSYEQYF.

The chain has TRBV4-1 and TRBJ2-7; TRBD2 is a possible D gene (7 bases). CDR1 and CDR2 (germline): MGHRA, YSYEKL. The CDR3 runs to 13 residues. Trimming removed 1 base from V and 5 bases from J, with 9 bases in between. This chain's CDR3 is CASSQGGGDEQYF. CDR3 DNA sequence: TGCGCCAGCAGCCAAGGGGGGGGCGACGAGCAGTACTTC.

The J gene is TRBJ2-7, the V gene TRBV7-2; 12 bases are a match to TRBD1. Germline V gene data show CDR1 as SGHTA and CDR2 as FQGNSA. The ends lost 5 bases at V and 6 bases at J; junction bases unmatched: 17. The CDR3 covers 18 residues. CDR3 in amino acids: CASSLRDRGPNWFFEQYF. The DNA for the CDR3 is TGTGCCAGCAGCCTCCGGGACAGGGGGCCAAATTGGTTCTTCGAGCAGTACTTC.

V usage is TRBV6-4 and J usage is TRBJ1-1; the D is unclear. Trimming took off 4 bases at V and 2 bases at J, with 8 bases between the two ends. The CDR3 contains 13 residues. Germline V gives CDR1 MRHNA, CDR2 SNTAGT. For the CDR3, the DNA is TGTGCCAGCAGTGTTGAGGGCAACACTGAAGCTTTCTTT. Encoded protein: CASSVEGNTEAFF.

This rearrangement joins TRBV28 to TRBJ2-1; 9 bases align to TRBD1. The CDR3 sequence is 15 residues long. V lost 6 bases to trimming and J lost 3 bases; unmatched junction nucleotides: 6. Germline V gene lookup returns CDR1 MDHEN and CDR2 SYDVKM. For the CDR3, the DNA is TGTGCCAGCAGATCTCCGGGACAGGGCTACAATGAGCAGTTCTTC. This sequence encodes CASRSPGQGYNEQFF.

This clone was seen a single time. The chain is built from TRBV19 and TRBJ2-7, with TRBD2 matching 9 bases. This CDR3 spans 16 amino acids. Germline CDR1 LNHDA, CDR2 SQIVND (reference sequence). Trimming removed 4 bases from V and 3 bases from J; junction bases left unmatched: 10. The CDR3 region has the DNA TGTGCCAGTAGTACCTCTAGCGGGGCGGGGGTCTACGAGCAGTACTTC. Translated, it gives CASSTSSGAGVYEQYF.

The chain has TRBV2 and TRBJ1-3; D gene uncertain. V was shortened by 2 bases and J by 4 bases, with 18 bases between the two germline ends. CDR1 SNHLY and CDR2 FYNNEI come from the germline V gene. The CDR3 spans 17 residues. This chain's CDR3 is CASSEISGSGVGNTIYF. CDR3 sequence (DNA): TGTGCCAGCAGTGAAATCTCCGGCAGTGGAGTAGGAAACACCATATATTTT.

The V gene is TRBV11-3, the J gene TRBJ2-7; the D gene is possibly TRBD2 (7 bases). With 5 bases removed from V and 0 bases from J, the gap between germline ends came to 11 bases. CDR1 SGHNT and CDR2 YENEEA come from the germline V gene. CDR3 length: 14 amino acids. This chain's CDR3 is CASSKGGDSYEQYF. CDR3 in DNA: TGTGCCAGCAGCAAAGGGGGGGACTCCTACGAGCAGTACTTC.

The chain carries TRBV30 and TRBJ2-7; D is possibly TRBD1 (6 bases). The CDR3 loop spans 15 amino acids. The germline V gene encodes CDR1 GTSNPN and CDR2 SVGIG (reference sequence). V lost 2 bases to trimming and J lost 5 bases, with 19 bases between them. CDR3 DNA sequence: TGTGCCTGGAGTACAGGTAACAGGGCAGGCGACGAGCAGTACTTC. Its protein product is CAWSTGNRAGDEQYF.

For the CDR3, the DNA is TGTGCCAGCAGTCCCCCATCGGGGAGGACTGAAGCTTTCTTT. Residues: CASSPPSGRTEAFF. The rearrangement links TRBV28 to TRBJ1-1; D remains unclear. The germline V gene has CDR1 MDHEN and CDR2 SYDVKM. This CDR3 has 14 residues. Trimming cost V 5 bases and J 5 bases, with 15 bases left between them.

This chain uses TRBV6-6 with TRBJ1-1; 9 bases are shared with TRBD1. CDR3 length: 13 residues. The V and J ends lost 5 bases and 4 bases, in that order; junction bases with no gene match: 2. From germline, CDR1 is MNHNY and CDR2 SVGAGI (reference sequence). CDR3 region: CASSATGGTEAFF. As DNA, the CDR3 is TGTGCCAGCAGTGCGACAGGGGGCACTGAAGCTTTCTTT.

The chain links TRBV6-6 to TRBJ2-3; 14 bases agree with TRBD2. The V segment lost 7 bases and the J segment 3 bases; nucleotides outside the gene matches: 3. Germline V gene sequence: CDR1 MNHNY, CDR2 SVGAGI (reference sequence). This CDR3 is built from 15 residues. The CDR3 reads CASIGLAGGTDTQYF. The DNA of the CDR3 is TGTGCCAGCATTGGACTAGCGGGGGGTACAGATACGCAGTATTTT.

V gene TRBV5-1 combines with J gene TRBJ2-3; D is possibly TRBD2 (6 bases). CDR1 and CDR2 (germline): SGHRS, YFSETQ. The CDR3 is 13 amino acids. The germline V and J ends were trimmed by 7 bases and 0 bases, with 9 bases remaining between them. CDR3 region: CASAGLSTDTQYF. For the CDR3, the DNA is TGCGCCAGCGCGGGGTTAAGCACAGATACGCAGTATTTT. The entire variable domain, with the rest obtained from reference TRBV5-1 and TRBJ2-3, is as follows: KAGVTQTPRYLIKTRGQQVTLSCSPISGHRSVSWYQQTPGQGLQFLFEYFSETQRNKGNFPGRFSGRQFSNSRSEMNVSTLELGDSALYLCASAGLSTDTQYFGPGTRLTVL.

The chain couples TRBV6-5 to TRBJ1-4; D is uncertain. The germline gives CDR1 MNHEY, CDR2 SVGAGI. Trimming took 8 bases from V and 8 from J, leaving 18 bases between them. The CDR3 totals 14 residues. This chain's CDR3 is CASQEGKGNEKLFF. Written as DNA, the CDR3 is TGTGCCAGCCAGGAGGGAAAGGGAAACGAAAAACTGTTTTTT.

This clone was found a few times. The chain uses TRBV27 and TRBJ2-7; D possibly corresponds to TRBD1 (5 bases). The CDR3 has 16 residues. Germline CDR1 MNHEY, CDR2 SMNVEV (reference sequence). With 2 bases removed from V and 2 bases from J, the gap between germline ends came to 16 bases. The CDR3 nucleotides are TGTGCCAGCAGTTTACAGGGCACAGTATTCCCCTACGAGCAGTACTTC. Translation: CASSLQGTVFPYEQYF.

This chain joins TRBV7-3 and TRBJ2-2, with 7 bases identical to TRBD2. Germline V lookup: CDR1 SGHTA, CDR2 FQGTGA. There are 16 residues in the CDR3. After removal of 5 bases from V and 5 bases from J, the junction contained 11 bases not matched to a gene. The CDR3 coding sequence is TGTGCCAGCAGCCGCCTGGCTAGCGGCGAGACCGGGGAGCTGTTTTTT. The encoded protein is CASSRLASGETGELFF.